This T cell receptor (beta chain) stems from a study of blood T cell repertoires in COVID-19. About the study: Italy, Spain and the United States were the sources of the convalescent and acute COVID-19 samples. Sources were T cells, B-cell-depleted T cells, or PBMCs; the material itself was cDNA or gDNA.

Losses at the gene ends were 5 bases for V and 3 bases for J; bases not matched to a gene: 4. Germline V gives CDR1 SNHLY, CDR2 FYNNEI. This CDR3 is built from 14 residues. How the authors handled the data: Researchers report that nucleated cell counts were estimated from reference gene primer amplification. This table comes from immunoSEQ multiplex PCR, and its TCRdb copy is limited to in-frame clones, with some not included. V and J calls and clone size are those listed in that table; D and trimming were worked out from the DNA. The repertoire holds approximately 120,000 clones, with 85% to 90% as singletons.

This clonotype originated in a woman aged 80 or over with COVID-19, enrolled during active disease. This chain joins TRBV2 and TRBJ1-5; 7 nucleotides match TRBD1. Sequencing used peripheral blood. The CDR3 DNA reads TGTGCCAGCAGTAAACAGGGGTACAATCAGCCCCAGCATTTT. It encodes CASSKQGYNQPQHF.